The entry that follows covers one TCR beta chain sequence. The sample is drawn from a study of blood T cell repertoires in COVID-19. For the study at large: PBMCs, B-cell-depleted T cells, or T cells were the source of the cDNA or gDNA that made up the material.

Original processing methods: Amplification of reference gene primers was used by the study to estimate nucleated cell counts. Repertoires were generated with immunoSEQ multiplex PCR, while TCRdb's copy carries only in-frame clones and drops some. V and J calls and clone size are as listed in that table; D and trimming were resolved from the DNA. This table has about 180,000 clones, around 85% appearing once. The germline CDR1 and CDR2 sequences are SGHTA and FQGNSA. With V trimmed by 1 base and J by 8 bases, 9 bases remained unmatched. CDR3 length: 16 residues. Source material: peripheral blood. V gene TRBV7-2 combines with J gene TRBJ1-4; TRBD1 aligns across 8 bases. The TCR comes from a woman of 80 years or more with acute or convalescent COVID-19. CDR3 DNA: TGTGCCAGCAGCTTAGTCGGCAGGGGGCGGGGCGAAAAACTGTTTTTT. As protein: CASSLVGRGRGEKLFF.